This is a list of T cell receptor beta chains from one sample in a study of shared clonotypes between healthy human individuals. This table comes from immunoSEQ multiplex PCR, and its TCRdb copy is limited to in-frame clones, with some not included. The table records hundreds of thousands of clones, 95% to 96% of them present only once. Material for sequencing was naive CD8+ T cells sorted from blood. The receptors shown here come from a woman in her 30s in good health. Each CDR3 is given with its conserved first and last residue. A D gene is named only where the DNA matches it firmly. Size tells how often a clone was seen (once, few, many) or the class of an expanded clone, and some rows leave it out.

TRBD2	15	TRBJ2-7	TRBV6-5	NA	TGTGCCAGCAGTTTTTCGACTAGCGGTACCTACGAGCAGTACTTC	CASSFSTSGTYEQYF
NA	15	TRBJ1-4	TRBV2	NA	TGTGCCAGCAACGGCAGGACTGTAACTAATGAAAAACTGTTTTTT	CASNGRTVTNEKLFF
NA	13	TRBJ1-2	TRBV28	NA	TGTGCCAGCAGTTCAGTTTACAACTATGGCTACACCTTC	CASSSVYNYGYTF
NA	13	TRBJ2-3	TRBV2	NA	TGTGCCAGCAGGCCGGCCCTCACAGATACGCAGTATTTT	CASRPALTDTQYF
TRBD1	16	TRBJ1-5	TRBV28	NA	TGTGCCAGCAGTCCAAGACAGGGGCGAGACAATCAGCCCCAGCATTTT	CASSPRQGRDNQPQHF
TRBD1	18	TRBJ2-3	TRBV15	NA	TGTGCCACCAGCAGACCTAGGACAGGGGACAGCTACACAGATACGCAGTATTTT	CATSRPRTGDSYTDTQYF
TRBD2	16	TRBJ2-3	TRBV4-1	NA	TGCGCCAGCAGCCTCCTAGCGGGAGTAGGGGCAGATACGCAGTATTTT	CASSLLAGVGADTQYF
NA	14	TRBJ1-2	TRBV27	NA	TGTGCCAGCAGTTTATTGGGGGGGCTGGATGGCTACACCTTC	CASSLLGGLDGYTF
TRBD2	16	TRBJ2-1	TRBV9	NA	TGTGCCAGCAGCGGCGGACTAGCGGGAGATATAGATGAGCAGTTCTTC	CASSGGLAGDIDEQFF
TRBD1	14	TRBJ2-7	TRBV27	NA	TGTGCCAGCACCGGGACAGGGACTTCCTACGAGCAGTACTTC	CASTGTGTSYEQYF
NA	16	TRBJ2-7	TRBV4-2	NA	TGTGCCAGCAGCCAAGAGGGAACAGGTGGGCTTGACGAGCAGTACTTC	CASSQEGTGGLDEQYF
NA	12	TRBJ1-2	TRBV6-5	NA	TGTGCCAGCACCCAGGAAGGGGACGGCTACACCTTC	CASTQEGDGYTF
NA	15	TRBJ2-7	TRBV28	NA	TGTGCCAGCAGTTTGTTATGGGGGGACAGCTACGAGCAGTACTTC	CASSLLWGDSYEQYF
NA	15	TRBJ1-4	TRBV4-2	NA	TGTGCCAGCAGCCAAGAGAGTGCAACTAATGAAAAACTGTTTTTT	CASSQESATNEKLFF
NA	15	TRBJ2-7	TRBV5-1	NA	TGCGCCAGCAGCGGGAGGGACAGCGAAATTTACGAGCAGTACTTC	CASSGRDSEIYEQYF
TRBD2	16	TRBJ2-7	TRBV2	NA	TGTGCCAGCAGTGAACTTACTAGCGGGAGTGTATACGAGCAGTACTTC	CASSELTSGSVYEQYF
TRBD1	15	TRBJ2-7	TRBV5-1	NA	TGCGCCAGCAGCATTGGGACAGTCGGCTCCTACGAGCAGTACTTC	CASSIGTVGSYEQYF
TRBD1	14	TRBJ2-1	TRBV5-1	NA	TGCGCCAGCAGCTCGGGACAGGGGATGAGTGAGCAGTTCTTC	CASSSGQGMSEQFF
NA	12	TRBJ2-7	TRBV29-1	NA	TGCAGCGCATGGGACACCTTTTACGAGCAGTACTTC	CSAWDTFYEQYF
NA	14	TRBJ2-7	TRBV5-4	NA	TGTGCCAGCACCACGCCGGGATCCAACTACGAGCAGTACTTC	CASTTPGSNYEQYF
TRBD2	15	TRBJ2-1	TRBV4-2	NA	TGTGCCAGCAGCCCTGGACTAGCGGAAGGTTCCGAGCAGTTCTTC	CASSPGLAEGSEQFF
NA	15	TRBJ2-7	TRBV21-1	once	TGTGCCAGCAGCAATAGTCGCGGGACAACCTACGAGCAGTACTTC	CASSNSRGTTYEQYF
TRBD2	16	TRBJ2-7	TRBV6-1	once	TGTGCCAGCAGTGAATACCTAGCGGGAGGAGGCTACGAGCAGTACTTC	CASSEYLAGGGYEQYF
NA	14	TRBJ2-1	TRBV27	NA	TGTGCCAGCAGTCTACCTCGGGCCGGGGATGAGCAGTTCTTC	CASSLPRAGDEQFF
TRBD2	14	TRBJ2-3	TRBV12-5	once	TGTGCTAGTGGATCGGGGGGAAGCACAGATACGCAGTATTTT	CASGSGGSTDTQYF
NA	18	TRBJ2-6	TRBV12-5	NA	TGTGCTAGTGGTTGTGACTGTGCAGGACAAAGTCGGGCCAACGTCCTGACTTTC	CASGCDCAGQSRANVLTF
TRBD1	16	TRBJ2-4	TRBV19	NA	TGTGCCAGTAGTATAGAATCGGACAGGCCCAAAAACATTCAGTACTTC	CASSIESDRPKNIQYF
TRBD1	14	TRBJ1-2	TRBV6-5	NA	TGTGCCAGCAGTTTAGGACAGGGGGCCGGTGGCTACACCTTC	CASSLGQGAGGYTF
NA	16	TRBJ2-4	TRBV5-4	NA	TGTGCCAGCAGCGGGGAAAAAGACAGAGCCAAAAACATTCAGTACTTC	CASSGEKDRAKNIQYF
NA	16	TRBJ1-1	TRBV19	NA	TGTGCCAGTAGTATAGATACAGGGTCGGGGAACACTGAAGCTTTCTTT	CASSIDTGSGNTEAFF
NA	17	TRBJ1-2	TRBV5-6	NA	TGTGCCAGCAGCTTGGCCGCGTGGGGGGGAGGCTCTGCTGGCTACACCTTC	CASSLAAWGGGSAGYTF
NA	15	TRBJ2-7	TRBV27	NA	TGTGCCAGCAGTTTGGGGAGCGGGCTCGACTACGAGCAGTACTTC	CASSLGSGLDYEQYF
TRBD1	14	TRBJ1-4	TRBV9	NA	TGTGCCAGCAGCGCCGGGACAGGGGGAGAAAAACTGTTTTTT	CASSAGTGGEKLFF
NA	13	TRBJ1-2	TRBV28	NA	TGTGCCAGCAGCCGAGTTCTGTCTTATGGCTACACCTTC	CASSRVLSYGYTF
TRBD2	18	TRBJ2-7	TRBV11-2	NA	TGTGCCAGCACCCTCGAGACTAGCGGGAGGGCCCGCCTTTACGAGCAGTACTTC	CASTLETSGRARLYEQYF
TRBD2	15	TRBJ2-7	TRBV28	NA	TGTGCCAGCAGTCCTCCCGGGACTAGCTCGTACGAGCAGTACTTC	CASSPPGTSSYEQYF
NA	13	TRBJ1-2	TRBV10-2	NA	TGCGCCAGCCGCTCCCGTTGGAACTATGGCTACACCTTC	CASRSRWNYGYTF
NA	13	TRBJ2-7	TRBV27	once	TGTGCCAGCAGTTTATCCTGGAGGAACGAGCAGTACTTC	CASSLSWRNEQYF
TRBD1	16	TRBJ1-6	TRBV28	NA	TGTGCCAGCAGTTTCCTAGGACAGGGGTATAATTCACCCCTCCACTTT	CASSFLGQGYNSPLHF
NA	10	TRBJ2-7	TRBV29-1	NA	TGCAGCGTTGCGACGGACGAGCAGTACTTC	CSVATDEQYF
NA	11	TRBJ2-7	TRBV27	NA	TGTGCCAGCAGTAGCTCCTACGAGCAGTACTTC	CASSSSYEQYF
NA	11	TRBJ2-1	TRBV5-6	once	TGTGCCAGCAGCTTGTCCCGGGAGCAGTTCTTC	CASSLSREQFF
NA	13	TRBJ2-1	TRBV2	NA	TGTGCCATCCAACCCTACACTAGGGGTGAGCAGTTCTTC	CAIQPYTRGEQFF
TRBD1	16	TRBJ2-1	TRBV11-2	NA	TGTGCCAGCAGCTACATAACAGGGGGCTCCTACAATGAGCAGTTCTTC	CASSYITGGSYNEQFF
NA	15	TRBJ1-5	TRBV28	NA	TGTGCCAGCAGTCTGGACAGTTATAGCAATCAGCCCCAGCATTTT	CASSLDSYSNQPQHF
NA	14	TRBJ2-7	TRBV7-9	NA	TGTGCCAGCAGCCCACCGTTGCTAGTCCACGAGCAGTACTTC	CASSPPLLVHEQYF
NA	13	TRBJ1-1	TRBV4-1	NA	TGCGCCAGCAGCCACTATGGAAACACTGAAGCTTTCTTT	CASSHYGNTEAFF
NA	13	TRBJ1-2	TRBV2	NA	TGTGCCAGCTTATTTACAGACTACTATGGCTACACCTTC	CASLFTDYYGYTF
NA	14	TRBJ2-4	TRBV28	NA	TGTGCCAGCACCCGTGTGAGGGCCAAAAACATTCAGTACTTC	CASTRVRAKNIQYF
TRBD2	13	TRBJ2-7	TRBV11-2	NA	TGTGCCAGCAGCCCCGGGGGGGAGGGAGAGCAGTACTTC	CASSPGGEGEQYF
NA	14	TRBJ1-3	TRBV27	once	TGTGCCAGCAGCACTGGACTCCCTGGAAACACCATATATTTT	CASSTGLPGNTIYF
TRBD2	14	TRBJ2-3	TRBV9	NA	TGTGCCAGCAGCCAGAGGACTAGAACAGATACGCAGTATTTT	CASSQRTRTDTQYF
NA	15	TRBJ2-3	TRBV6-5	once	TGTGCCAGCAGTCCAATCATGGTAGCTGCGGATACGCAGTATTTT	CASSPIMVAADTQYF
NA	14	TRBJ2-3	TRBV5-4	once	TGTGCCAGCAGCGCCGACAGGCAATCTGGTACGCAGTATTTT	CASSADRQSGTQYF
NA	13	TRBJ2-1	TRBV27	NA	TGTGCCAGCAGTCACCAAACCATCAATGAGCAGTTCTTC	CASSHQTINEQFF
NA	11	TRBJ2-1	TRBV2	NA	TGTGCCAGCAGTGATATGCCGGAGCAGTTCTTC	CASSDMPEQFF
TRBD1	13	TRBJ1-2	TRBV27	NA	TGTGCCAGCAGTTTGTCAGGGGGCCTGGGCTACACCTTC	CASSLSGGLGYTF
TRBD1	15	TRBJ1-1	TRBV27	NA	TGTGCCAGCAGTATTTCCGGGACAGGGAACACTGAAGCTTTCTTT	CASSISGTGNTEAFF
NA	14	TRBJ2-7	TRBV5-6	NA	TGTGCCAGCAGCAGTAGCGACCTAACCTACGAGCAGTACTTC	CASSSSDLTYEQYF